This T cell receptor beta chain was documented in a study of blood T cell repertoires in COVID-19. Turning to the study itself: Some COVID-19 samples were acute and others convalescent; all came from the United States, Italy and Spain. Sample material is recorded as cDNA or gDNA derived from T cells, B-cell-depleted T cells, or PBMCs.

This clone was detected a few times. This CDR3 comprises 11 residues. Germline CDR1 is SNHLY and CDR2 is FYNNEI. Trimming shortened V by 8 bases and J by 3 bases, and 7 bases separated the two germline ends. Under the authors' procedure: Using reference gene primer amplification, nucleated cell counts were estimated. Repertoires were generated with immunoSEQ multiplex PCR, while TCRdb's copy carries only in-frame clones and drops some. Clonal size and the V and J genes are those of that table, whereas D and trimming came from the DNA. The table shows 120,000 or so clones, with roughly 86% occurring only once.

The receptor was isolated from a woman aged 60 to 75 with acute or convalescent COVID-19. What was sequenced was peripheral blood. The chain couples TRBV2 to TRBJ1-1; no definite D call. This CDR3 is CASVAHTEAFF. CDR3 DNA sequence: TGTGCCAGCGTGGCACACACTGAAGCTTTCTTT.